This is a list of T cell receptor beta chains from one sample in a study of cytomegalovirus exposure and HLA in healthy donors. Only in-frame clones appear in the TCRdb table, and some are missing; sequencing was by immunoSEQ multiplex PCR. Of approximately 150,000 clones detected, over 70% appear once; the ten largest clones hold 7%. Input material: PBMCs. Receptors were obtained from a woman aged 40 to 50 in good health and CMV-seropositive. Each CDR3 is given with its conserved first and last residue. The order of the fields is D gene, V gene, J gene, clone size, CDR3 length, CDR3 protein, CDR3 DNA. A D gene is named only where the DNA matches it firmly. Size values are once, few and many counts, or a class for expanded clones, and some rows have none.

d_gene: -; v_gene: TRBV7-9; j_gene: TRBJ2-5; abundance: -; len: 15; CDR3aa: CASSLGANDQETQYF; CDR3nt: TGTGCCAGCAGCTTAGGGGCGAACGACCAAGAGACCCAGTACTTC
d_gene: TRBD2; v_gene: TRBV29-1; j_gene: TRBJ2-3; abundance: -; len: 14; CDR3aa: CSVGLAGDTDTQYF; CDR3nt: TGCAGCGTCGGACTAGCGGGGGACACAGATACGCAGTATTTT
d_gene: -; v_gene: TRBV2; j_gene: TRBJ1-1; abundance: -; len: 12; CDR3aa: CASPGAGTEAFF; CDR3nt: TGTGCCAGCCCTGGGGCGGGGACTGAAGCTTTCTTT
d_gene: TRBD1; v_gene: TRBV6-5; j_gene: TRBJ2-6; abundance: -; len: 15; CDR3aa: CASQYRGSGANVLTF; CDR3nt: TGTGCCAGTCAATACAGGGGCTCTGGGGCCAACGTCCTGACTTTC
d_gene: TRBD2; v_gene: TRBV9; j_gene: TRBJ2-2; abundance: -; len: 14; CDR3aa: CASTSGGLIGELFF; CDR3nt: TGTGCCAGCACCTCGGGGGGGCTCATCGGGGAGCTGTTTTTT
d_gene: TRBD2; v_gene: TRBV11-2; j_gene: TRBJ2-1; abundance: -; len: 13; CDR3aa: CASNLAGNNEQFF; CDR3nt: TGTGCCAGCAACCTAGCGGGAAACAATGAGCAGTTCTTC
d_gene: -; v_gene: TRBV5-1; j_gene: TRBJ1-4; abundance: -; len: 15; CDR3aa: CASSPYRASNEKLFF; CDR3nt: TGCGCCAGCAGCCCCTACAGGGCCTCTAATGAAAAACTGTTTTTT
d_gene: -; v_gene: TRBV5-6; j_gene: TRBJ2-3; abundance: few; len: 17; CDR3aa: CASSFAGATTNTDTQYF; CDR3nt: TGTGCCAGCAGCTTCGCGGGGGCCACAACTAACACAGATACGCAGTATTTT
d_gene: -; v_gene: TRBV7-7; j_gene: TRBJ2-2; abundance: -; len: 13; CDR3aa: CASSLARAGELFF; CDR3nt: TGTGCTAGCAGCTTAGCGCGGGCGGGGGAGCTGTTTTTT
d_gene: TRBD2; v_gene: TRBV5-4; j_gene: TRBJ2-5; abundance: -; len: 14; CDR3aa: CASSKTASGETQYF; CDR3nt: TGTGCCAGCAGCAAGACGGCTAGCGGCGAGACCCAGTACTTC
d_gene: -; v_gene: TRBV11-2; j_gene: TRBJ1-3; abundance: -; len: 12; CDR3aa: CASSPRRDTIYF; CDR3nt: TGTGCCAGCAGCCCTAGGAGGGACACCATATATTTT
d_gene: TRBD2; v_gene: TRBV5-6; j_gene: TRBJ2-2; abundance: -; len: 14; CDR3aa: CASMLAGGPGELFF; CDR3nt: TGTGCCAGCATGCTAGCGGGGGGGCCCGGGGAGCTGTTTTTT
d_gene: TRBD1; v_gene: TRBV5-1; j_gene: TRBJ1-6; abundance: -; len: 16; CDR3aa: CASSSQTGERGSPLHF; CDR3nt: TGCGCCAGCAGCTCCCAGACAGGGGAAAGAGGGTCACCCCTCCACTTT
d_gene: TRBD1; v_gene: TRBV4-2; j_gene: TRBJ1-5; abundance: -; len: 16; CDR3aa: CASSHGTGEDNQPQHF; CDR3nt: TGTGCCAGCAGCCACGGGACAGGGGAAGACAATCAGCCCCAGCATTTT
d_gene: -; v_gene: TRBV27; j_gene: TRBJ2-2; abundance: -; len: 13; CDR3aa: CASSRGEVGELFF; CDR3nt: TGTGCCAGCAGCCGCGGCGAGGTCGGGGAGCTGTTTTTT
d_gene: TRBD2; v_gene: TRBV29-1; j_gene: TRBJ2-7; abundance: -; len: 13; CDR3aa: CSCGGGREGEQYF; CDR3nt: TGCAGCTGTGGGGGAGGCAGGGAGGGCGAGCAGTACTTC
d_gene: TRBD1; v_gene: TRBV5-4; j_gene: TRBJ1-6; abundance: -; len: 15; CDR3aa: CASRIDRADNSLLHF; CDR3nt: TGTGCCAGCAGAATAGACAGGGCCGATAATTCACTCCTCCACTTT
d_gene: TRBD1; v_gene: TRBV6-1; j_gene: TRBJ2-7; abundance: -; len: 14; CDR3aa: CASLRVQGPYEQYF; CDR3nt: TGTGCCAGCTTGAGGGTACAGGGGCCCTACGAGCAGTACTTC
d_gene: TRBD2; v_gene: TRBV11-2; j_gene: TRBJ2-5; abundance: -; len: 16; CDR3aa: CASSSGLAGGWETQYF; CDR3nt: TGTGCCAGCAGCTCGGGACTAGCGGGGGGATGGGAGACCCAGTACTTC
d_gene: TRBD2; v_gene: TRBV4-1; j_gene: TRBJ2-3; abundance: -; len: 19; CDR3aa: CASSQPPIRTSGYTDTQYF; CDR3nt: TGCGCCAGCAGCCAACCGCCTATACGGACTAGCGGGTACACAGATACGCAGTATTTT
d_gene: -; v_gene: TRBV27; j_gene: TRBJ2-2; abundance: -; len: 14; CDR3aa: CASSSGWRTGELFF; CDR3nt: TGTGCCAGCAGTTCGGGCTGGAGGACCGGGGAGCTGTTTTTT
d_gene: -; v_gene: TRBV9; j_gene: TRBJ1-1; abundance: -; len: 15; CDR3aa: CASSVGDGGRTEAFF; CDR3nt: TGTGCCAGCAGCGTAGGGGATGGTGGGAGGACTGAAGCTTTCTTT
d_gene: TRBD1; v_gene: TRBV9; j_gene: TRBJ2-2; abundance: -; len: 17; CDR3aa: CASSVETWTGHTGELFF; CDR3nt: TGTGCCAGCAGCGTGGAAACCTGGACAGGGCACACCGGGGAGCTGTTTTTT
d_gene: -; v_gene: TRBV10-3; j_gene: TRBJ2-4; abundance: -; len: 14; CDR3aa: CAISDGGAGDIQYF; CDR3nt: TGTGCCATCAGTGATGGCGGGGCTGGGGACATTCAGTACTTC
d_gene: -; v_gene: TRBV5-6; j_gene: TRBJ1-2; abundance: -; len: 14; CDR3aa: CASSAVTHSYGYTF; CDR3nt: TGTGCCAGCAGCGCGGTGACCCATTCCTATGGCTACACCTTC
d_gene: TRBD1; v_gene: TRBV29-1; j_gene: TRBJ1-5; abundance: -; len: 13; CDR3aa: CSVEEGAGQPQHF; CDR3nt: TGCAGCGTTGAGGAGGGGGCTGGTCAGCCCCAGCATTTT
d_gene: -; v_gene: TRBV21-1; j_gene: TRBJ2-3; abundance: -; len: 14; CDR3aa: CASSDRGGTDTQYF; CDR3nt: TGTGCCAGCAGTGACAGGGGGGGCACAGATACGCAGTATTTT
d_gene: TRBD1; v_gene: TRBV5-4; j_gene: TRBJ1-2; abundance: few; len: 17; CDR3aa: CASTRTRDRRVNYGYTF; CDR3nt: TGTGCCAGCACCCGAACCCGGGACAGAAGAGTAAACTATGGCTACACCTTC
d_gene: TRBD1; v_gene: TRBV10-3; j_gene: TRBJ2-2; abundance: -; len: 17; CDR3aa: CAIRSGTGGTGDGELFF; CDR3nt: TGTGCCATCAGATCCGGGACAGGGGGCACGGGAGACGGGGAGCTGTTTTTT
d_gene: TRBD2; v_gene: TRBV5-1; j_gene: TRBJ2-1; abundance: -; len: 15; CDR3aa: CASSFAGGSYNEQFF; CDR3nt: TGCGCCAGCAGCTTCGCGGGGGGGTCCTACAATGAGCAGTTCTTC
d_gene: TRBD1; v_gene: TRBV20-1; j_gene: TRBJ1-2; abundance: -; len: 11; CDR3aa: CSASDREGYTF; CDR3nt: TGCAGTGCTAGTGACAGGGAAGGCTACACCTTC